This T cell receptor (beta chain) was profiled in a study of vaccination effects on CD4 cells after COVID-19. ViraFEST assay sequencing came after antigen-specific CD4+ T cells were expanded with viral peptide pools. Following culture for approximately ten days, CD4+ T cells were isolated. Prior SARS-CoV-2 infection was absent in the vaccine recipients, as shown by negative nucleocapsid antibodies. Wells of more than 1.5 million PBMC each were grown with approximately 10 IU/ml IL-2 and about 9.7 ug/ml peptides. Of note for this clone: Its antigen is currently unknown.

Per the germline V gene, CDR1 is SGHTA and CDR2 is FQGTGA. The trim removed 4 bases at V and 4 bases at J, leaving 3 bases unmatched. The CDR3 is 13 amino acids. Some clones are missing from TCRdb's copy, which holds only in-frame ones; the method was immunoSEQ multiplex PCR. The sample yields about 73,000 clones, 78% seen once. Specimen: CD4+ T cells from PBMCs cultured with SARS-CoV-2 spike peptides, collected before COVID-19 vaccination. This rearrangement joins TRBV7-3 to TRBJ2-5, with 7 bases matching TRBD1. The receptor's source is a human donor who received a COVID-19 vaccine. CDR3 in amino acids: CASSSRDRETQYF. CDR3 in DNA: TGTGCCAGCAGCTCCCGGGACAGAGAGACCCAGTACTTC.